The present T cell receptor beta chain was sequenced within a study of control samples from healthy donors and cancer patients. The assay was immunoSEQ multiplex PCR, and TCRdb's table has in-frame clones only and misses some. The data contain 30,000 to 40,000 clones, 85% to 90% of them singletons. Per the germline V gene, CDR1 is MNHEY and CDR2 is SMNVEV (reference sequence). The junction had 8 bases not matched to a gene; V was cut back by 5 bases and J by 5 bases. CDR3 length: 16 amino acids. The V call is TRBV27, the J call TRBJ2-3; 12 bases align to TRBD1. The sample consisted of PBMCs. This TCR derives from a middle-aged woman with lung cancer. The CDR3 nucleotides read TGTGCCAGCAGTCAATGGGACAGGGGGCGAGGAGATACGCAGTATTTT. Translated, it gives CASSQWDRGRGDTQYF.